This TCR beta chain is from a study of T cells in localized non-small cell lung cancer (dated by TCRdb to the early 2020s). With respect to the entire study: The study examined T cell repertoires in roughly 240 patients with early-stage NSCLC and compared tumors with uninvolved tumor-adjacent lungs. The cohort comprised 236 treatment-naïve NSCLC patients with resected, localized lung tumors. NSCLC patients had a mean age of approximately 66 years, and around 130 were male and 107 female. The investigation overall reported the following: Since the design was exploratory, TCR variables were selected using unadjusted p-values with no false-discovery rate correction. Higher T cell density in blood was associated with longer overall survival, whereas higher clonality in adjacent lung was associated with shorter survival. Of the top 100 tumor clones, a median of approximately 60 were detected in paired uninvolved adjacent lung; some 28 were also among that lung's top 100. Uninvolved tumor-adjacent lung showed the highest T cell clonality, higher than tumor, which suggests more focused antigenic responses in the uninvolved tumor-adjacent lung. Because multi-region sequencing of the tumors was not done, intratumor heterogeneity could not be ruled out.

TCR beta CDR3 regions were sequenced from DNA using the immunoSEQ Assay. The original methods were these. T cell density was computed as TCR beta template counts normalized to usable DNA estimated by amplifying housekeeping genes. Richness was estimated with the preseqR package, extrapolating to 400,000 templates for PBMC samples and 120,000 templates for tissue samples. Clonality was defined as one minus Pielou's evenness. Tissue-enriched TCRs were identified by differential abundance testing using productive amino-acid clonotypes, minimum total count 5 and alpha 0.1. Repertoire overlap between compartments was quantified with the Jaccard Index and Morisita Overlap Index. GLIPH grouped TCR beta CDR3s together with public tetramer-defined viral CDR3s, and a viral motif had to include at least three viral sequences and also show V-gene enrichment. Entries here come from immuneACCESS through TCRdb and include only in-frame sequences with V and J called. Some clones fail to appear in such tables; in the studies checked, an unresolved V gene covers under half of the shortfall, and the cause of the remainder is unknown. D and trimming were read from the DNA, whereas the V and J calls and clone size are those reported in that table. This sample is represented by about 26,000 clones; around 83% of them were singletons. Approximately 4% of the sample lies in the top ten.

This clone appeared a single time. Its target antigen remains unknown. Qualities for individual bases were not recorded, and no much larger clone is one base off. At diagnosis, tumor, uninvolved tumor-adjacent lung and peripheral blood were collected and then preserved as a mix of FFPE and fresh-frozen material. For TCR repertoire profiling, blood samples were analyzed in the form of peripheral blood mononuclear cells. Here the sequenced sample was peripheral blood, taken before any cancer treatment. The receptor was derived from a woman between 40 and 69 years old with stage I lung adenocarcinoma.

The DNA reads as follows: TGTGCCAGCTCACCACGGAGGGGTGAGCAGTTCTTC. This codes for CASSPRRGEQFF. The chain is encoded by TRBV18 joined to TRBJ2-1; the D gene is perhaps TRBD2, on 6 matching bases. Its CDR3 holds 12 amino acids, cysteine through phenylalanine. Kept here is only the CDR3 DNA, which spans 36 bases and is read in frame from base 1. Trimming takes 1 base from V and 9 bases from J, and the germline ends sit 7 bases apart. Taken from the germline V gene, the CDR1 and CDR2 loops are KGHSH and LQKENI.